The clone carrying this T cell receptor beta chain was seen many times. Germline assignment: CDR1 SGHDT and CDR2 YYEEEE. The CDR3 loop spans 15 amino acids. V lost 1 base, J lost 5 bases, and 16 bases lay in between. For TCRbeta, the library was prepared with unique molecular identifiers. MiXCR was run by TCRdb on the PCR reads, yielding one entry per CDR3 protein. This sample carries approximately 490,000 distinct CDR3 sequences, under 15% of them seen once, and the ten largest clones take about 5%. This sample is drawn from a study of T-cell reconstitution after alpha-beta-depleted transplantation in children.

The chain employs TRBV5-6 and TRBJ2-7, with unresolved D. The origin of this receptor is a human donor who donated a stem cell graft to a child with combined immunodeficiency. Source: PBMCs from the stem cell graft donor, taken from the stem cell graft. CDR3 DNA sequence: TGTGCCAGCAGCTTGCGCGTTAGCTTCAAAGACGAGCAGTACTTC. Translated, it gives CASSLRVSFKDEQYF. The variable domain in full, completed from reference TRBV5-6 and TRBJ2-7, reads DAGVTQSPTHLIKTRGQQVTLRCSPKSGHDTVSWYQQALGQGPQFIFQYYEEEERQRGNFPDRFSGHQFPNYSSELNVNALLLGDSALYLCASSLRVSFKDEQYFGPGTRLTVT.